This TCR beta chain derives from a study of T cell repertoires in cytomegalovirus infection. This clonotype has more than one count but fewer than ten. As yet, its antigen is unknown. Study results and caveats: Within the response measured ex vivo, HLA-C-restricted CMV-specific TCR beta clonotypes were dominant.

One entry per CDR3 protein results from TCRdb running MiXCR on the reads. Of around 770,000 distinct CDR3 sequences in the sample, 25% to 35% are singletons; the top ten hold roughly 14%. The CDR3 runs 15 residues. Trimming removed 0 bases from V and 1 base from J, with 10 bases in between. CDR1 and CDR2 (germline): SGHRS, YFSETQ. The V gene is TRBV5-1, the J gene TRBJ1-1; D unresolved. This clonotype was sampled from a human donor in good health (CMV status not recorded). Some clones in this sample may be carry-over from other donors' samples. Sample: cultured CD8+ T cells from PBMCs, taken from culture after CMV antigen stimulation. In DNA, the CDR3 is TGCGCCAGCAGCTTGGATCGCAGGCCGAACACTGAAGCTTTCTTT. Encoded protein: CASSLDRRPNTEAFF. Variable domain in full (rest from reference TRBV5-1 and TRBJ1-1): KAGVTQTPRYLIKTRGQQVTLSCSPISGHRSVSWYQQTPGQGLQFLFEYFSETQRNKGNFPGRFSGRQFSNSRSEMNVSTLELGDSALYLCASSLDRRPNTEAFFGQGTRLTVV.